The clone carrying this TCR beta chain was seen repeatedly, ten times or more. Its antigen is still unknown. This entry comes from a study of T cells after yellow fever vaccination. Findings and caveats of the study: At around 95% for CD4 and approximately 88% for CD8, most primary-vaccination clones showed up again after the booster. The appearance of a small share of clonotypes in both CD4 and CD8 compartments was observed.

TCRdb re-analysed the 5' RACE reads in MiXCR, keeping a single row per CDR3 protein. The sample holds hundreds of thousands of distinct CDR3 sequences, over 8% seen once. This CDR3 is built from 16 residues. The trim removed 4 bases at V and 1 base at J, leaving 2 bases unmatched. CDR1 is SGHRS and CDR2 is YFSETQ in the germline V gene. This sample comprised PBMCs, obtained on the day of the first yellow fever vaccination. This TCR was sampled from a man aged 18 to 29 who received the YFV17D yellow fever vaccine. The chain has TRBV5-1 and TRBJ2-2; 12 bases agree with TRBD2. The CDR3 DNA sequence: TGCGCCAGCAGCGGGGGACTAGCGGGGAACACCGGGGAGCTGTTTTTT. As protein: CASSGGLAGNTGELFF.